The 12 T cell receptor beta chains presented below share a single source sample, sequenced in a study of Tregs in tolerant kidney transplant recipients. The antigens of these receptors remain unknown. Clones were sequenced by immunoSEQ multiplex PCR, and TCRdb holds only the in-frame ones, with some missing. The sample records approximately 41,000 clones, about 95% being singletons. The material sequenced was Tregs from blood cultured with allogeneic cells. These receptors all stem from a human donor in good health.

The rearrangement links TRBV15 to TRBJ1-3; D gene ambiguous. Per the germline V gene, CDR1 is LNHNV and CDR2 is YYDKDF (reference sequence). V was pared by 1 base and J by 1 base, with 8 bases between. The CDR3 sequence is 15 residues long. As DNA, the CDR3 is TGTGCCACCAGCAGAGGGTCGCAGTCTGGAAACACCATATATTTT. As protein: CATSRGSQSGNTIYF.

The chain uses TRBV5-5 and TRBJ1-1; weak D call: TRBD1 (6 bases). Germline-derived CDR1 and CDR2 are SGHKS and YYEKEE (reference sequence). This CDR3 has 17 amino acids. V was cut by 2 bases and J by 5 bases, with 22 bases left in between. The CDR3 loop is CASSFQRLGGARTEAFF. In DNA, the CDR3 is TGTGCCAGCAGCTTCCAACGTCTTGGGGGGGCACGGACTGAAGCTTTCTTT.

This rearrangement joins TRBV25-1 to TRBJ2-2; 8 nucleotides line up with TRBD1. With 1 base clipped from V and 0 bases from J, the junction kept 7 bases outside the gene matches. The V gene's germline CDR1 is MGHDK and CDR2 SYGVNS. The CDR3 covers 18 residues. CDR3 in DNA: TGTGCCAGCAGTGAATTAGTTCGGACAGGGCCGAACACCGGGGAGCTGTTTTTT. Translated, it gives CASSELVRTGPNTGELFF.

The chain recombines TRBV6-6 with TRBJ2-1; TRBD2 matches 13 bases. Germline V gene lookup returns CDR1 MNHNY and CDR2 SVGAGI (reference sequence). The CDR3 is 15 residues long. Germline trimming cut 6 bases from V and 5 bases from J; bases unmatched to any gene: 4. For the CDR3, the DNA is TGTGCCAGCAGCGAAGGGACTAGCGGGAACAATGAGCAGTTCTTC. This translates into CASSEGTSGNNEQFF.

This chain uses TRBV10-1 with TRBJ1-2; D is undetermined. Germline lookup yields CDR1 WNHNN and CDR2 SYGVQD (reference sequence). This CDR3 contains 13 residues. Trimming took 2 bases from V and 0 from J, leaving 4 bases between them. CDR3 protein: CASSEDPNYGYTF. CDR3 DNA sequence: TGCGCCAGCAGTGAGGACCCTAACTATGGCTACACCTTC.

J is TRBJ2-7 and V is TRBV19; 8 bases are a match to TRBD1. The CDR3 totals 15 residues. Per germline, CDR1 LNHDA and CDR2 SQIVND (reference sequence). With 5 bases clipped from V and 2 bases from J, the junction kept 8 bases outside the gene matches. The CDR3: CASSPRDRIAYEQYF. CDR3 coding DNA: TGTGCCAGTAGTCCCCGGGACAGGATAGCCTACGAGCAGTACTTC. Complete variable domain (other parts from reference TRBV19 and TRBJ2-7): DGGITQSPKYLFRKEGQNVTLSCEQNLNHDAMYWYRQDPGQGLRLIYYSQIVNDFQKGDIAEGYSVSREKKESFPLTVTSAQKNPTAFYLCASSPRDRIAYEQYFGPGTRLTVT.

The V gene is TRBV5-8, the J gene TRBJ2-7, with TRBD1 matching 9 bases. This CDR3 is 15 amino acids long. Germline trimming cut 4 bases from V and 0 bases from J; bases unmatched to any gene: 5. CDR1 and CDR2 from the germline V gene are SGHTS and YDEGEE. In nucleotides, the CDR3 is TGTGCCAGCAGCCGGGGACAGGGTTACTCCTACGAGCAGTACTTC. The encoded protein is CASSRGQGYSYEQYF.

The chain recombines TRBV30 with TRBJ1-5; 9 positions match TRBD1. Germline CDR1 is GTSNPN and CDR2 is SVGIG (reference sequence). The CDR3 covers 17 residues. V shed 2 bases and J 2 bases; nucleotides not matched to a gene: 10. The CDR3 reads CAWSHLGGQGRNQPQHF. CDR3 nucleotides: TGTGCCTGGAGTCACCTTGGGGGACAGGGTCGCAATCAGCCCCAGCATTTT.

This chain joins TRBV27 and TRBJ2-2; the D gene is possibly TRBD1 (6 bases). The CDR3 has 15 amino acids. V gave up 3 bases and J gave up 7 bases, with 15 bases separating them. CDR1 MNHEY and CDR2 SMNVEV come from the germline V gene (reference sequence). CDR3 DNA sequence: TGTGCCAGCAGTTTGAGACAGGTTCTGGTCGGGGAGCTGTTTTTT. It is translated as CASSLRQVLVGELFF.

The chain links TRBV6-6 to TRBJ1-2; possibly TRBD1 for D (6 bases). The V gene's germline CDR1 is MNHNY and CDR2 SVGAGI (reference sequence). The CDR3 is 14 residues long. V was clipped by 4 bases and J by 4 bases, with 13 bases between them. CDR3 sequence reads: CASSLATGSYGYTF. DNA for the CDR3: TGTGCCAGCAGTTTGGCCACAGGGAGCTATGGCTACACCTTC.

The V call is TRBV5-1, the J call TRBJ2-5; D is possibly TRBD2 (6 bases). Trimming stripped 2 bases from V and 5 bases from J, with 10 bases between. The length of the CDR3 is 13 residues. In germline, CDR1 is SGHRS, CDR2 YFSETQ. CDR3 nucleotide sequence: TGCGCCAGCAGCTTAACGGGAGATGAGACCCAGTACTTC. The encoded protein is CASSLTGDETQYF. The complete variable domain, with remaining parts taken from reference TRBV5-1 and TRBJ2-5, reads KAGVTQTPRYLIKTRGQQVTLSCSPISGHRSVSWYQQTPGQGLQFLFEYFSETQRNKGNFPGRFSGRQFSNSRSEMNVSTLELGDSALYLCASSLTGDETQYFGPGTRLLVL.

The chain is built from TRBV10-3 and TRBJ1-5; no reliable D call. The CDR3 consists of 19 residues. The germline gives CDR1 ENHRY, CDR2 SYGVKD. The V end lost 0 bases, the J end lost 7 bases, and 25 bases lay between the germline ends. DNA for the CDR3: TGTGCCATCAGTGAGTCAGGTCTCTCGGCGGGCGACCCCAGGCAGCCCCAGCATTTT. It translates to CAISESGLSAGDPRQPQHF.